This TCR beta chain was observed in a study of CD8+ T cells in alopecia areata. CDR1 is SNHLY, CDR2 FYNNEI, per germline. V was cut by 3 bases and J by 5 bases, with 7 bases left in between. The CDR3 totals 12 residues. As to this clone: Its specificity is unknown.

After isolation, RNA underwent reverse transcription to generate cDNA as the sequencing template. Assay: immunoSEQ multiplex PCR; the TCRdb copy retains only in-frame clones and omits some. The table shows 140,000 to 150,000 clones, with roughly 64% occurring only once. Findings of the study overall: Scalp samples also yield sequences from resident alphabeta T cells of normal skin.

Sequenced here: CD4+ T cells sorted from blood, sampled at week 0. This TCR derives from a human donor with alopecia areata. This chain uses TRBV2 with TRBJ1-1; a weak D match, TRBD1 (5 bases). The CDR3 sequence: CASSDQGTEAFF. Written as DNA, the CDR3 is TGTGCCAGCAGTGACCAGGGAACTGAAGCTTTCTTT. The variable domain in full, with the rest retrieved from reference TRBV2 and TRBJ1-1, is EPEVTQTPSHQVTQMGQEVILRCVPISNHLYFYWYRQILGQKVEFLVSFYNNEISEKSEIFDDQFSVERPDGSNFTLKIRSTKLEDSAMYFCASSDQGTEAFFGQGTRLTVV.